These 6 T cell receptor beta chains share one sample of origin, sequenced in a study of blood T cell repertoires in COVID-19 (dated by TCRdb to 2020 to 2021). Libraries were made using the immunoSEQ multiplex PCR assay. TCRdb obtained this table from immuneACCESS and retained in-frame rearrangements with V and J assigned. These tables miss some clones; where compared with another copy, unresolved V genes account for less than half of the shortfall, and the remainder is unexplained. The sample table shows around 200,000 clones, and 75% to 90% are seen once. About 7% of the sample is in the top ten clones. The sample consisted of peripheral blood. The receptor source for this set is a woman in her 40s with COVID-19, enrolled during active disease.

The J gene is TRBJ1-2, the V gene TRBV6-1; TRBD1 might be the D (6 bases). This CDR3 is built from 15 residues. V gave up 5 bases and J gave up 0 bases, with 13 bases separating them. In germline, CDR1 is MNHNS, CDR2 SASEGT. This CDR3 reads CASSLSTGPNYGYTF. CDR3 nucleotide sequence: TGTGCCAGCAGTCTATCGACAGGTCCTAACTATGGCTACACCTTC.

The genes are TRBV27 and TRBJ2-7, with D tentatively TRBD2 (5 bases). Trimming left V 4 bases short and J 5 bases short, with 15 bases between. Germline CDR1 is MNHEY and CDR2 is SMNVEV (reference sequence). The length of the CDR3 is 14 residues. CDR3: CASSSYSVGDEQYF. The DNA of the CDR3 is TGTGCCAGCAGTTCGTATAGCGTGGGCGACGAGCAGTACTTC.

The chain is built from TRBV19 and TRBJ1-2; D remains unclear. V was pared by 7 bases and J by 4 bases, with 13 bases between. The CDR3 contains 13 residues. In germline, CDR1 is LNHDA, CDR2 SQIVND (reference sequence). The CDR3 sequence: CASNTVGLYGYTF. For the CDR3, the DNA is TGTGCCAGTAACACAGTCGGACTCTATGGCTACACCTTC. The full variable domain, with the rest looked up from reference TRBV19 and TRBJ1-2, is DGGITQSPKYLFRKEGQNVTLSCEQNLNHDAMYWYRQDPGQGLRLIYYSQIVNDFQKGDIAEGYSVSREKKESFPLTVTSAQKNPTAFYLCASNTVGLYGYTFGSGTRLTVV.

The V call is TRBV6-5, the J call TRBJ2-4, with 10 bases fitting TRBD1. In germline, CDR1 is MNHEY, CDR2 SVGAGI. Germline trimming cut 7 bases from V and 15 bases from J; bases unmatched to any gene: 9. CDR3 length equals 12 residues. The CDR3 DNA reads as TGTGCCAGCATGACAGGGGGCGGGGGTCGGTACTTC. The encoded protein is CASMTGGGGRYF.

The chain carries TRBV7-9 and TRBJ2-1; 9 bases line up with TRBD2. Germline V gene lookup returns CDR1 SEHNR and CDR2 FQNEAQ (reference sequence). This CDR3 is built from 12 residues. Trimming at V came to 3 bases and at J to 11 bases, leaving 2 bases not matched to a gene. The CDR3 coding sequence is TGTGCCAGCAGCTTTTCTAGCGGGAAGCAGTTCTTC. Translation: CASSFSSGKQFF.

This chain uses TRBV5-1 with TRBJ1-2, with a tentative D call TRBD1 (5 bases). Per the germline V gene, CDR1 is SGHRS and CDR2 is YFSETQ. V was trimmed by 2 bases and J by 8 bases, leaving 19 bases between them. This CDR3 contains 15 residues. The CDR3 spells CASSFGSGRGYGYTF. DNA for the CDR3: TGCGCCAGCAGCTTTGGCTCAGGGCGGGGATACGGCTACACCTTC.